The TCR beta chain described here comes from a study of shared clonotypes between healthy human individuals. Notes on the study in general: Across subsets, estimated richness was generally greater for naive than for memory populations.

Concerning this clone: As yet, its antigen is unknown.

The test was conducted at deep level. TCRdb keeps only in-frame clones here, not all; method: immunoSEQ multiplex PCR. The table lists about 700,000 clones, around 92% of them singletons. Germline CDR1 reads SQVTM; CDR2 reads ANQGSEA. This CDR3 comprises 14 residues. Trimming cost V 4 bases and J 3 bases; bases outside gene matches: 4. Terminally differentiated effector memory CD45RA+ cells were excluded by CCR7 positive selection of CD45RO-negative cells. Among the donors, all were Caucasian adults who lived in Nashville, Tennessee. The TCR was taken from a young man in good health. V and J are TRBV29-1 and TRBJ2-2, with TRBD2 identical over 8 bases. Source material: naive CD8+ T cells sorted from blood. The DNA of the CDR3 is TGCAGCGTTGGTCTAGCGGGTCACACCGGGGAGCTGTTTTTT. Its translation: CSVGLAGHTGELFF.